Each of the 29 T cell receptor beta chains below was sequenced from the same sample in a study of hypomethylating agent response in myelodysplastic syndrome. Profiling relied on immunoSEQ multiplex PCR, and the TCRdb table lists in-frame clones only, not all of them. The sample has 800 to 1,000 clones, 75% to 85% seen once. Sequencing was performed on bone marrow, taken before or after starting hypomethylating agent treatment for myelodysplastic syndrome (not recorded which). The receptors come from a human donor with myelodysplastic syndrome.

DNA of the CDR3: TGTGCCAGCAGCCAAGACAGGGTCCGTGGCTACACCTTC. This encodes CASSQDRVRGYTF. This sequence joins TRBV14 and TRBJ1-2; weak D call: TRBD1 (5 bases). Trimming removed 0 bases at V and 7 bases at J, with 9 bases between. Germline V gene lookup returns CDR1 SGHDN and CDR2 FVKESK. The CDR3 is made up of 13 amino acids.

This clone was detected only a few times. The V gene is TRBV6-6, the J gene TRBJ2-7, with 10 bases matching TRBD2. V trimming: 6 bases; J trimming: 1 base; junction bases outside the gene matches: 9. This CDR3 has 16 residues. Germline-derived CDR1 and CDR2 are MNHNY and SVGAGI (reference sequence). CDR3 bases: TGTGCCAGCAGGCACATCGGGACTAGCGTATCCTACGAGCAGTACTTC. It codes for CASRHIGTSVSYEQYF.

CDR3 in DNA: TGTGCCAGCAGCTTACGGAGGGGGCCCGGGGAGCTGTTTTTT. Protein product: CASSLRRGPGELFF. The V and J genes are TRBV7-3 and TRBJ2-2; D is possibly TRBD1 (7 bases). Trimming pared 2 bases from V and 6 bases from J, leaving 10 bases between. Germline CDR1 reads SGHTA; CDR2 reads FQGTGA. CDR3 length: 14 amino acids.

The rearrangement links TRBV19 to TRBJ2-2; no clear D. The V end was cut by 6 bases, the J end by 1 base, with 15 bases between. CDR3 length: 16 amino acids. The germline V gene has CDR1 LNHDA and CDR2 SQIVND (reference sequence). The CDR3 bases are TGTGCCAGTAGGACCGCAGGTAGGAGGAACACCGGGGAGCTGTTTTTT. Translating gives CASRTAGRRNTGELFF. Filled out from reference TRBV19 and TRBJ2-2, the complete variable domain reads DGGITQSPKYLFRKEGQNVTLSCEQNLNHDAMYWYRQDPGQGLRLIYYSQIVNDFQKGDIAEGYSVSREKKESFPLTVTSAQKNPTAFYLCASRTAGRRNTGELFFGEGSRLTVL.

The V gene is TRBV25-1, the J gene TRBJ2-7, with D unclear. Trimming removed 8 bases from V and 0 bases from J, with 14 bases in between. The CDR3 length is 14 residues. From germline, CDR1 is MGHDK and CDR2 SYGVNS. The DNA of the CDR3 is TGTGCCAGCTCCAGAGGACGGAACTCCTACGAGCAGTACTTC. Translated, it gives CASSRGRNSYEQYF.

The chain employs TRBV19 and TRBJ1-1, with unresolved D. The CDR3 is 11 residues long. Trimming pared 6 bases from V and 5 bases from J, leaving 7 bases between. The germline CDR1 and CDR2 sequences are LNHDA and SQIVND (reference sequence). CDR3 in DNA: TGTGCCAGTAGGTGGGAAACTGAAGCTTTCTTT. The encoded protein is CASRWETEAFF.

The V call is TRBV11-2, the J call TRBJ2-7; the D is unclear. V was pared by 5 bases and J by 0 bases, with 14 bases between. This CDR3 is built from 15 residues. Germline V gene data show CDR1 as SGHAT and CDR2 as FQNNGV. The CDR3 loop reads CASSSRATTSYEQYF. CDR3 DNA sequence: TGTGCCAGCAGCAGCCGGGCTACAACCTCCTACGAGCAGTACTTC.

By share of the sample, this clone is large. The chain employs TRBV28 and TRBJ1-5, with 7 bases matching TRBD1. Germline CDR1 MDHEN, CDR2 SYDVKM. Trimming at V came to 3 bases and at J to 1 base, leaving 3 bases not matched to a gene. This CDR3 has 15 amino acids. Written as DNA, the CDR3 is TGTGCCAGCAGTTTCATGACAGGGAGCAATCAGCCCCAGCATTTT. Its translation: CASSFMTGSNQPQHF.

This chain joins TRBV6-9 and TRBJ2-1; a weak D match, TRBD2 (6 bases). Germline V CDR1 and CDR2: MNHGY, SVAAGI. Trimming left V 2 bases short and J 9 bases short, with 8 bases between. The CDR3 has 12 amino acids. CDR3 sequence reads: CASSYVGGEQFF. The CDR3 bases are TGTGCCAGCAGTTATGTGGGAGGTGAGCAGTTCTTC.

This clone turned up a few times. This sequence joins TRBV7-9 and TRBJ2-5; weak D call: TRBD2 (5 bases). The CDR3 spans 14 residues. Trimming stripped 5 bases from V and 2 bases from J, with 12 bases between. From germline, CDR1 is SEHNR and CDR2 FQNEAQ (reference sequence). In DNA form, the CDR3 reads TGTGCCAGCAGCGGAAGGACTTTACAAGAGACCCAGTACTTC. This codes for CASSGRTLQETQYF. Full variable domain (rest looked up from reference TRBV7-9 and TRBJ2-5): DTGVSQNPRHKITKRGQNVTFRCDPISEHNRLYWYRQTLGQGPEFLTYFQNEAQLEKSRLLSDRFSAERPKGSFSTLEIQRTEQGDSAMYLCASSGRTLQETQYFGPGTRLLVL.

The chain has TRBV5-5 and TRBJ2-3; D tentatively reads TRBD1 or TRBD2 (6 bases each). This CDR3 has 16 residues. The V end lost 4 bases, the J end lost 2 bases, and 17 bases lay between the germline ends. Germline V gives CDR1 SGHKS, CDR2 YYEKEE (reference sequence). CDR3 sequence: CASSPGDSLSTDTQYF. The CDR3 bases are TGTGCCAGCAGCCCAGGGGACTCGCTCTCCACAGATACGCAGTATTTT.

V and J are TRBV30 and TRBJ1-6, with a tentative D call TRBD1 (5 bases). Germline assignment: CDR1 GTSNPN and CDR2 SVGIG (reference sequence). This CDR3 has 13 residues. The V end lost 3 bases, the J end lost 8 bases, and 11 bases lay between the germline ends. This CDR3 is CAWSDQGDSPLHF. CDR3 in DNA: TGTGCCTGGAGCGACCAAGGGGATTCACCCCTCCACTTT.

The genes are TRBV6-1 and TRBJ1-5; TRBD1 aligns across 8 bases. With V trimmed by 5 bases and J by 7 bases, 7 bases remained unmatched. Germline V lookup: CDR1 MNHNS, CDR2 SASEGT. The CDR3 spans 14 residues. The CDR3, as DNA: TGTGCCAGCAGTAACTCAGGGGGCGTCCAGCCCCAGCATTTT. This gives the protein CASSNSGGVQPQHF.

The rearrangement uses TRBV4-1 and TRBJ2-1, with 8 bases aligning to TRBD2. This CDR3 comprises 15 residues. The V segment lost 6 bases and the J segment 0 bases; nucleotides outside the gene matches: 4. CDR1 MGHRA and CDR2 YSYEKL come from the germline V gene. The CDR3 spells CASRSGGSSYNEQFF. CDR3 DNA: TGCGCCAGCAGAAGCGGGGGAAGCTCCTACAATGAGCAGTTCTTC.

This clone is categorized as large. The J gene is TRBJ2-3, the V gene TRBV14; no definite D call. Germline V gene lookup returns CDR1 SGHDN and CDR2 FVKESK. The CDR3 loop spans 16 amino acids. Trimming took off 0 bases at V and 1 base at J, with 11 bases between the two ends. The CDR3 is CASSQEMMLGTDTQYF. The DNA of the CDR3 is TGTGCCAGCAGCCAAGAAATGATGCTCGGCACAGATACGCAGTATTTT.

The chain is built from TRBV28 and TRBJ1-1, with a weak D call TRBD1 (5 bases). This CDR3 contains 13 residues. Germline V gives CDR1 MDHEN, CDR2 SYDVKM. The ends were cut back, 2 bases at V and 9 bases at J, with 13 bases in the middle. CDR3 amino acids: CASSLRGRIQAFF. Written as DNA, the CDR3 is TGTGCCAGCAGTTTAAGGGGCAGGATCCAAGCTTTCTTT.

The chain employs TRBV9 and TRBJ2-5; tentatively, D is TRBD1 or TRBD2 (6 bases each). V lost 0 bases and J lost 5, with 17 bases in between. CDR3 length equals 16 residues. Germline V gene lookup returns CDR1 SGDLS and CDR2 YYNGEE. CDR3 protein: CASSVEGGYTGETQYF. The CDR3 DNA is TGTGCCAGCAGCGTAGAAGGGGGGTATACCGGGGAGACCCAGTACTTC. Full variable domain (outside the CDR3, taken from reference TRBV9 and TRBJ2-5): DSGVTQTPKHLITATGQRVTLRCSPRSGDLSVYWYQQSLDQGLQFLIQYYNGEERAKGNILERFSAQQFPDLHSELNLSSLELGDSALYFCASSVEGGYTGETQYFGPGTRLLVL.

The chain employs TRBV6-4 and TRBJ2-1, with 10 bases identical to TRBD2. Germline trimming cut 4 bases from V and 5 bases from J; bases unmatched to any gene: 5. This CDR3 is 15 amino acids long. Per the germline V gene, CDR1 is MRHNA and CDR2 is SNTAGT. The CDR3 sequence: CASSAGTSADNEQFF. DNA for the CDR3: TGTGCCAGCAGTGCCGGGACTAGCGCTGACAATGAGCAGTTCTTC.

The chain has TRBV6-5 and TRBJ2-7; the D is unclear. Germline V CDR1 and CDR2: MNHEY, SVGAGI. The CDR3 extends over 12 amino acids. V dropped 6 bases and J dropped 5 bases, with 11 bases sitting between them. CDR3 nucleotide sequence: TGTGCCAGCAGCCGCCATGGGAACGAGCAGTACTTC. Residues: CASSRHGNEQYF.

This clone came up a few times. CDR3 nucleotide sequence: TGTGCCAGCACCATTAGTGAGATTGGAGATACGCAGTATTTT. Its translation: CASTISEIGDTQYF. The V gene is TRBV5-3, the J gene TRBJ2-3; D is ambiguous. TRBV5-3 is an ORF for which the function is uncertain. The CDR3 covers 14 residues. The V end lost 8 bases, the J end lost 5 bases, and 18 bases lay between the germline ends.

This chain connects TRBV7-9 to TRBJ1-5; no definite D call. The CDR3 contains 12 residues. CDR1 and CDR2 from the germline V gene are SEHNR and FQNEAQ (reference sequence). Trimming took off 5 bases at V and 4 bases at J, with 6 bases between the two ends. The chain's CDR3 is CASSDGNQPQHF. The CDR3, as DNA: TGTGCCAGCAGCGATGGGAATCAGCCCCAGCATTTT.

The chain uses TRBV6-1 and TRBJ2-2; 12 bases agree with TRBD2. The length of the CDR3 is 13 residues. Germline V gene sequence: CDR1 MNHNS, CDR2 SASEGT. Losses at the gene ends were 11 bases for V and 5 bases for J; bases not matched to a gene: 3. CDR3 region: CAGGTSGTGELFF. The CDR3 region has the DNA TGTGCCGGGGGGACTAGCGGGACCGGGGAGCTGTTTTTT.

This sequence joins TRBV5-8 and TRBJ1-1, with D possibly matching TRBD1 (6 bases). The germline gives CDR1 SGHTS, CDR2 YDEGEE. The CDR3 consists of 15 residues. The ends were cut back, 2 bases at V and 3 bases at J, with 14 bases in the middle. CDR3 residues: CASSFFGRGDTEAFF. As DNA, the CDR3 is TGTGCCAGCAGCTTCTTCGGCAGGGGAGACACTGAAGCTTTCTTT.

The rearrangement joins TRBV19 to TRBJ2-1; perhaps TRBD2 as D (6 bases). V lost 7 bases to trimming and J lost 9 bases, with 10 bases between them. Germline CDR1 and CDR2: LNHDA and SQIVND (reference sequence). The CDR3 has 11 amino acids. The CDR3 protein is CASKEGSEQFF. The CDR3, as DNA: TGTGCCAGTAAGGAGGGGAGTGAGCAGTTCTTC.

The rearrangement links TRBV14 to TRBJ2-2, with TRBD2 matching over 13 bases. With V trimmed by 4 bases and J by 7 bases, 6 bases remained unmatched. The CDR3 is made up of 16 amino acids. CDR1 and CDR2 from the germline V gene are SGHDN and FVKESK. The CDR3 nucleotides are TGTGCCAGCAGCCCCACTAGCGGGGGGGATGACGGGGAGCTGTTTTTT. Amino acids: CASSPTSGGDDGELFF.

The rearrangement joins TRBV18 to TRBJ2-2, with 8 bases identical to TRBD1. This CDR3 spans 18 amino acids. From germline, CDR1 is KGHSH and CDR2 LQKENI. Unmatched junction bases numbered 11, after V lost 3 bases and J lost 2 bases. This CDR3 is CASSPGQVLLRNTGELFF. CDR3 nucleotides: TGTGCCAGCTCACCGGGACAGGTACTCCTCCGCAACACCGGGGAGCTGTTTTTT.

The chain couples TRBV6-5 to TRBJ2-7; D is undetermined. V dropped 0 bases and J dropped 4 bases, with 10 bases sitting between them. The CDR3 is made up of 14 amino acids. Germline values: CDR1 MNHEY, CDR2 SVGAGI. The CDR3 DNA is TGTGCCAGCAGTTACTCGTGGCCTTTTTACGAGCAGTACTTC. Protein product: CASSYSWPFYEQYF.

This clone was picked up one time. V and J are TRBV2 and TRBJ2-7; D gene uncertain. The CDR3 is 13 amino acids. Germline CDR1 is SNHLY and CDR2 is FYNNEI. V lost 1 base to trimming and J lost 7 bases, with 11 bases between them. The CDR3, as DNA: TGTGCCAGCAGTGAAGAATTGATAGGGGAGCAGTACTTC. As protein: CASSEELIGEQYF.

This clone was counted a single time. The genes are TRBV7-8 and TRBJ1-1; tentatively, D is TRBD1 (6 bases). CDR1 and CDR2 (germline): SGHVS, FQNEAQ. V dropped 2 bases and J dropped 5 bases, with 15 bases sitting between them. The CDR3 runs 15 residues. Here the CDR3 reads CASSLQGPIRTEAFF. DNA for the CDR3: TGTGCCAGCAGCTTACAGGGGCCCATTCGGACTGAAGCTTTCTTT. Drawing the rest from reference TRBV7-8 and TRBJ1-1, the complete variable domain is GAGVSQSPRYKVAKRGQDVALRCDPISGHVSLFWYQQALGQGPEFLTYFQNEAQLDKSGLPSDRFFAERPEGSVSTLKIQRTQQEDSAVYLCASSLQGPIRTEAFFGQGTRLTVV.